The source of this TCR beta chain is a study of lymphopenia after photon versus proton radiotherapy. A note on this clone: Its antigen is not identified.

Here immunoSEQ multiplex PCR was the method, and the copy in TCRdb shows in-frame clones only, minus some. This sample yields 150,000 to 200,000 clones, of which roughly nine tenths are seen a single time; around 5.1% belongs to the top ten. There are 14 residues in the CDR3. Trimming removed 4 bases from V and 3 bases from J, with 10 bases in between. Germline-derived CDR1 and CDR2 are SGHTA and FQGTGA. Whole-study results and caveats: Better survival with proton therapy was suggested as possible, not demonstrated.

The chain uses TRBV7-3 and TRBJ2-1; D gene ambiguous. The input for sequencing was peripheral blood, taken from a patient treated with photon-based radiotherapy. This clonotype was sampled from a man in his fifties or sixties with gastric cancer. CDR3 nucleotide sequence: TGTGCCAGCAGCTCCAGCTCGGTCTACAATGAGCAGTTCTTC. Translated, it gives CASSSSSVYNEQFF.